Sequencing of this TCR beta chain was carried out in a study of early T cells in non-severe SARS-CoV-2 infection. Study in general: Bulk RNA from unsorted whole blood was sequenced; chains were unpaired.

This clonotype was seen ten or more times. The TCR library protocol attached unique molecular identifiers to the individual cDNA molecules. TCRdb reprocessed the 5' RACE reads with MiXCR, giving one entry per CDR3 protein. The sample records about 80,000 distinct CDR3 sequences, around 6% being singletons. From germline, CDR1 is SGHTA and CDR2 FQGNSA. The CDR3 totals 17 residues. V lost 1 base and J lost 6; bases outside the gene matches: 8. The chain combines TRBV7-2 with TRBJ2-3; 12 bases match TRBD2. The sample consisted of whole blood. The TCR sequence derives from an adult who was a healthcare worker with PCR-confirmed SARS-CoV-2 infection or an uninfected control (not recorded which). The CDR3 reads CASSLGASGRAYDTQYF. Written as DNA, the CDR3 is TGTGCCAGCAGCTTAGGTGCTAGCGGGAGGGCTTATGATACGCAGTATTTT.